This T cell receptor beta chain comes out of a study of beta chain features in type 1 diabetes. Study conclusions and caveats: Cells with high TCR expression could be over-represented when cDNA is sequenced. Comparison showed that naive, central memory and Treg TCRB repertoires appeared more similar among patients than among healthy donors.

The CDR3 is 15 residues long. Trimming cost V 1 base and J 4 bases, with 12 bases left between them. Germline CDR1 is SGHKS and CDR2 is YYEKEE (reference sequence). This clone came up a few times. No antigen is known for it. All of the isolated RNA was reverse transcribed, so expressed TCRB transcripts were sequenced. Method: immunoSEQ multiplex PCR; TCRdb's copy keeps in-frame clones and lacks some. The repertoire includes 900,000 or so clones, around a sixth of them detected once, and 0.02% to 0.025% sits in the top ten. In total, each donor contributed a single heparinised blood draw that averaged roughly 100 mL.

The TCR was taken from a woman younger than 30 in good health. This chain uses TRBV5-5 with TRBJ1-3; D unclear. Sequenced sample: naive CD4+ T cells from blood. CDR3 DNA sequence: TGTGCCAGCAGCTTGAATCCCCAATACGGAAACACCATATATTTT. Encoded protein: CASSLNPQYGNTIYF.